The 18 T cell receptor beta chains reported below all come from one sample, sequenced in a study of early T cells in non-severe SARS-CoV-2 infection. Each CDR3 protein gets one entry after TCRdb re-called the 5' RACE reads with MiXCR. The sample contains 35,000 to 45,000 distinct CDR3 sequences, 12% of which appear only once. The material sequenced was whole blood. These receptors originate from an adult who was a healthcare worker with PCR-confirmed SARS-CoV-2 infection or an uninfected control (not recorded which).

This clonotype has ten or more counts. V gene TRBV2 combines with J gene TRBJ2-1; 11 bases are shared with TRBD1. The CDR3 is 15 residues long. The junction had 5 bases not matched to a gene; V was cut back by 2 bases and J by 8 bases. In germline, CDR1 is SNHLY, CDR2 FYNNEI. CDR3 region: CASSEMGQGVYEQFF. In DNA form, the CDR3 reads TGTGCCAGCAGTGAAATGGGACAGGGGGTCTATGAGCAGTTCTTC.

This clonotype was seen many times. The genes are TRBV20-1 and TRBJ2-3; D is undetermined. Trimming took 3 bases from V and 0 from J, leaving 10 bases between them. The CDR3 has 14 amino acids. Germline CDR1 is DFQATT and CDR2 is SNEGSKA (reference sequence). The CDR3 region is CSASGSASTDTQYF. The CDR3, as DNA: TGCAGTGCTAGTGGATCAGCTAGCACAGATACGCAGTATTTT.

Notes on this clonotype: One base away lies a much larger clone, so this may be a sequencing read error. This sequence joins TRBV29-1 and TRBJ2-7, with D maybe TRBD1 (6 bases). V was shortened by 7 bases and J by 0 bases, with 25 bases between the two germline ends. This CDR3 has 17 residues. Germline CDR1 reads SQVTM; CDR2 reads ANQGSEA. Here the CDR3 reads CSGAFWGTQGVSYEQYF. CDR3 nucleotides: TGCAGCGGTGCGTTTTGGGGGACACAGGGAGTCTCCTACGAGCAGTACTTC.

The chain uses TRBV13 and TRBJ2-5, with D maybe TRBD2 (6 bases). The CDR3 runs 13 residues. The V and J ends lost 2 bases and 7 bases respectively, with 11 bases between them. Germline CDR1 reads PRHDT; CDR2 reads FYEKMQ (reference sequence). Here the CDR3 reads CASSLFGGVTQYF. Here the CDR3 DNA reads TGTGCCAGCAGCTTATTTGGCGGGGTGACCCAGTACTTC. The whole variable domain, remainder taken from reference TRBV13 and TRBJ2-5, is AAGVIQSPRHLIKEKRETATLKCYPIPRHDTVYWYQQGPGQDPQFLISFYEKMQSDKGSIPDRFSAQQFSDYHSELNMSSLELGDSALYFCASSLFGGVTQYFGPGTRLLVL.

As regards this clonotype: One junction end disagrees with the germline gene, perhaps due to a read error. The chain joins TRBV4-1 to TRBJ1-1, with 7 bases that match TRBD1. The V gene's germline CDR1 is MGHRA and CDR2 YSYEKL. The CDR3 is 14 residues long. In DNA form, the CDR3 reads TGCGCCAGCAGCCGGGTGACAGGGAACGCTGAAGCTTTCTTT. It specifies CASSRVTGNAEAFF.

The chain recombines TRBV6-2 or TRBV6-3 with TRBJ2-1; unclear D gene. Germline CDR1 reads MNHEY; CDR2 reads SVGEGT. This CDR3 comprises 13 residues. V gave up 1 base and J gave up 6 bases, with 7 bases separating them. CDR3 sequence (DNA): TGTGCCAGCAGTTACTTAGAGAGCAATGAGCAGTTCTTC. This gives the protein CASSYLESNEQFF.

This clonotype came up a few times. At one of its ends the junction is not consistent with the germline gene, which may arise from a read error. The rearrangement joins TRBV5-5 to TRBJ1-5; TRBD1 agrees at 8 bases. The CDR3 totals 15 residues. The germline V gene encodes CDR1 SGHKS and CDR2 YYEKEE (reference sequence). CDR3 region: CASSLDREEDQPQHF. The CDR3 bases are TGTGCCAGCAGTTTGGACAGGGAGGAGGATCAGCCCCAGCATTTT.

V gene TRBV29-1 combines with J gene TRBJ2-5, with 7 bases that match TRBD1. The germline V gene has CDR1 SQVTM and CDR2 ANQGSEA. The CDR3 is 13 residues long. Trimming removed 6 bases from V and 8 bases from J; junction bases left unmatched: 12. The DNA for the CDR3 is TGCAGCGTCCTGGGGACAGCCGAGTTTACCCAGTACTTC. Amino acid sequence: CSVLGTAEFTQYF.

This chain joins TRBV15 and TRBJ2-3; 8 nucleotides match TRBD2. This CDR3 has 16 amino acids. Germline CDR1 reads LNHNV; CDR2 reads YYDKDF (reference sequence). Unmatched junction bases numbered 7, after V lost 1 base and J lost 4 bases. CDR3 sequence: CATSRAAGGGPDTQYF. CDR3 in DNA: TGTGCCACCAGCAGAGCCGCGGGCGGGGGGCCAGATACGCAGTATTTT.

This clonotype occurred a few times. The chain joins TRBV7-2 to TRBJ2-7; perhaps TRBD2 as D (5 bases). V shed 5 bases and J shed 3 bases, with 20 bases lying between them. From germline, CDR1 is SGHTA and CDR2 FQGNSA. The CDR3 contains 16 residues. CDR3 in amino acids: CASSPRGPEVRYEQYF. CDR3 nucleotide sequence: TGTGCCAGCAGCCCCCGCGGCCCGGAGGTCCGCTACGAGCAGTACTTC.

This clonotype is medium-sized. The chain combines TRBV2 with TRBJ2-3; possible D gene TRBD1, 6 bases. This CDR3 is built from 14 residues. The germline V gene encodes CDR1 SNHLY and CDR2 FYNNEI. Trimming cost V 2 bases and J 3 bases, with 9 bases left between them. The CDR3 nucleotides read TGTGCCAGCAGTGAAACAAGGGGGACAGATACGCAGTATTTT. Protein product: CASSETRGTDTQYF.

The sample holds a few counts of this clonotype. The V gene is TRBV2, the J gene TRBJ2-2; 7 nucleotides align to TRBD2. Germline assignment: CDR1 SNHLY and CDR2 FYNNEI. This CDR3 is built from 15 residues. Unmatched junction bases numbered 5, after V lost 3 bases and J lost 4 bases. The CDR3: CASSDFGGGTGELFF. In DNA, the CDR3 is TGTGCCAGCAGTGATTTTGGCGGGGGCACCGGGGAGCTGTTTTTT.

This clonotype was seen only a few times. V is TRBV11-2 and J is TRBJ2-2; no reliable D call. V lost 4 bases to trimming and J lost 6 bases, with 15 bases between them. The germline V gene encodes CDR1 SGHAT and CDR2 FQNNGV. The CDR3 loop spans 15 amino acids. The CDR3 spells CASSSASERAGELFF. The CDR3 bases are TGTGCCAGCAGCTCGGCGTCTGAACGGGCCGGGGAGCTGTTTTTT.

V usage is TRBV30 and J usage is TRBJ1-2, with D possibly TRBD1 on 5 matching bases. The V gene lost 8 bases and the J gene lost 0 bases, with 16 bases spanning the gap. Germline CDR1 and CDR2: GTSNPN and SVGIG (reference sequence). The CDR3 runs 14 residues. CDR3: CAGGRAFTNYGYTF. CDR3 nucleotides: TGTGCCGGAGGCAGGGCCTTTACTAACTATGGCTACACCTTC.

This clonotype turned up a few times. The chain couples TRBV24-1 to TRBJ2-2, with D possibly matching TRBD2 (7 bases). Trimming removed 10 bases at V and 0 bases at J, with 14 bases between. This CDR3 has 15 amino acids. Germline V gene sequence: CDR1 KGHDR, CDR2 SFDVKD. Here the CDR3 reads CATEGGATNTGELFF. CDR3 coding DNA: TGTGCCACGGAAGGGGGGGCTACGAACACCGGGGAGCTGTTTTTT.

The chain links TRBV9 to TRBJ2-1; perhaps TRBD1 as D (6 bases). Deletions cut 3 bases from V and 6 bases from J, with 16 bases between. The CDR3 length is 15 residues. Germline CDR1 is SGDLS and CDR2 is YYNGEE. The CDR3 DNA follows: TGTGCCAGCAGCGACAGACAGGTTTTCATCAATGAGCAGTTCTTC. It encodes CASSDRQVFINEQFF.

J is TRBJ2-1 and V is TRBV4-2; 7 nucleotides match TRBD2. The CDR3 spans 14 residues. Germline-derived CDR1 and CDR2 are LGHNA and YNFKEQ. The V and J ends lost 4 bases and 10 bases, in that order; junction bases with no gene match: 10. CDR3 protein: CASSRGVLALEQFF. DNA for the CDR3: TGTGCCAGCAGCCGGGGGGTACTAGCGTTGGAGCAGTTCTTC.

This rearrangement joins TRBV7-2 to TRBJ2-1; D unresolved. CDR1 and CDR2 (germline): SGHTA, FQGNSA. This CDR3 is built from 15 residues. V lost 3 bases and J lost 4, with 13 bases in between. CDR3 residues: CASSLEQNPYNEQFF. DNA for the CDR3: TGTGCCAGCAGCTTGGAGCAAAACCCATACAATGAGCAGTTCTTC.